This TCR beta chain was sequenced during a study of T cell changes during pregnancy in multiple sclerosis (dated by TCRdb to about 2019). General notes on the study: In women with multiple sclerosis, the researchers looked at how the T cell repertoire shifted as pregnancy progressed.

The receptor library was made with the immunoSEQ multiplex PCR assay. Imported from immuneACCESS, the table was reduced by TCRdb to in-frame sequences with V and J called. These copies leave out some clones; in studies compared against another copy, an unresolved V gene accounts for under half, and the cause of the remainder is not known. Across this sample there are roughly 80,000 clones, with around 90% seen only once. The top ten clonotypes cover more than 1.4% of the sample. Cut back by 5 bases and 2 bases, the V and J ends lie 9 bases apart. From its cysteine to its phenylalanine, the CDR3 spans 13 amino acids. This entry keeps only the CDR3 DNA: 39 bases, framed from base 1. For CDR1 and CDR2, the germline V gene (reference sequence) lists SEHNR and FQNEAQ. Details on this clone: Its antigen remains undetermined. It has no much larger one-base neighbor in the sample; base qualities were not kept.

The clonotype originates from a female donor with multiple sclerosis, enrolled in a pregnancy study. The chain uses TRBV7-9 and TRBJ2-5, and perhaps TRBD2 as D gene, on 5 matching bases. The sample consisted of peripheral blood, taken before pregnancy. Here the CDR3 is given as CASSPGVQETQYF. The nucleotide sequence reads as follows: TGTGCCAGCAGCCCCGGGGTTCAAGAGACCCAGTACTTC.